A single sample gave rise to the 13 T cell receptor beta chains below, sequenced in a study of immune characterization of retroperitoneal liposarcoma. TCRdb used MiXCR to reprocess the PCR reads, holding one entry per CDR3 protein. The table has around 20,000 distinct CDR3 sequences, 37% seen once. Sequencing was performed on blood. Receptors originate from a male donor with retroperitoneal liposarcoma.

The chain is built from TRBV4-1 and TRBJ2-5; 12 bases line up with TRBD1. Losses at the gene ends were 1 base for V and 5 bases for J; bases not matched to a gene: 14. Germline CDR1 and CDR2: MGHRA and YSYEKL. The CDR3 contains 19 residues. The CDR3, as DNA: TGCGCCAGCAGCCAAGGGGGCCGAAGGGGGACAGGGGGCGGGGAGACCCAGTACTTC. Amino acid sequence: CASSQGGRRGTGGGETQYF.

The CDR3: CARGELAGSSNEQFF. The DNA of the CDR3 is TGTGCCAGGGGTGAGTTAGCGGGGAGTAGCAATGAGCAGTTCTTC. The chain uses TRBV6-1 and TRBJ2-1; 8 bases agree with TRBD2. Unmatched junction bases numbered 13, after V lost 9 bases and J lost 6 bases. CDR1 and CDR2 (germline): MNHNS, SASEGT. The CDR3 is made up of 15 amino acids.

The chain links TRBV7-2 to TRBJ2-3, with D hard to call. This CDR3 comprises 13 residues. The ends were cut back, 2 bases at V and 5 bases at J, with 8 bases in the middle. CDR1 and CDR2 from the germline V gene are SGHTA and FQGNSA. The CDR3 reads CASSLSALDTQYF. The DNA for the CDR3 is TGTGCCAGCAGCTTATCGGCCCTAGATACGCAGTATTTT.

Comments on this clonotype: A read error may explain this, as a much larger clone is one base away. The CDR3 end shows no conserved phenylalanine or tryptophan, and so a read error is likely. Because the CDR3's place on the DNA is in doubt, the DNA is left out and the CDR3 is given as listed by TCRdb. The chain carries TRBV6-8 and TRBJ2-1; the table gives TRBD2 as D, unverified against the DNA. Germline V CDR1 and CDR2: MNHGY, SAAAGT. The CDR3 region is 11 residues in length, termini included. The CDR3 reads CAWTSGRLGFL.

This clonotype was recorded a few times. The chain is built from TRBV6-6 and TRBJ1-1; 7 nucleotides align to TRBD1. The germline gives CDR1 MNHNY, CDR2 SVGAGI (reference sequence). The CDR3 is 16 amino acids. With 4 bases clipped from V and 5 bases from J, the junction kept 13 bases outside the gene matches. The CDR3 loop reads CASSSRRYRGGTEAFF. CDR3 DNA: TGTGCCAGCAGTTCTCGAAGATACAGGGGAGGGACTGAAGCTTTCTTT.

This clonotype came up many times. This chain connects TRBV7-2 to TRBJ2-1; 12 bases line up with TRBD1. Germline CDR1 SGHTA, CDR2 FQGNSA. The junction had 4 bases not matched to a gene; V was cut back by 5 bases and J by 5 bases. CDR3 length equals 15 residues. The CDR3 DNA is TGTGCCAGCAGCCTCCGGGACAGGGGGCACAATGAGCAGTTCTTC. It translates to CASSLRDRGHNEQFF.

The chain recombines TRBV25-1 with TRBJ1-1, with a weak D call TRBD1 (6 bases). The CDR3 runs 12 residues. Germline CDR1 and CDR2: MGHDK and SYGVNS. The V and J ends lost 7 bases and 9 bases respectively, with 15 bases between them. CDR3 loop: CASIGGRFQAFF. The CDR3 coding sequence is TGTGCCAGCATTGGGGGCCGCTTTCAAGCTTTCTTT.

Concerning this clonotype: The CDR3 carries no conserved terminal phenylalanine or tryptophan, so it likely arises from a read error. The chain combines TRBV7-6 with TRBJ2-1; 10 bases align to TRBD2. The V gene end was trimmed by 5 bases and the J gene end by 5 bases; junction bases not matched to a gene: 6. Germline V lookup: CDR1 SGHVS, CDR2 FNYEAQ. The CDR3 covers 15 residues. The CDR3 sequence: CASSPRTSGNNEQFP. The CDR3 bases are TGTGCCAGCAGCCCTCGGACTAGCGGCAACAATGAGCAGTTCCCC.

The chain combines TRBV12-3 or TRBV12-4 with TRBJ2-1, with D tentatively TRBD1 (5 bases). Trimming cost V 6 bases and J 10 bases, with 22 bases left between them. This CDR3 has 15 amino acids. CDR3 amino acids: CASSSGMSGSYEQFF. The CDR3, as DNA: TGTGCCAGCAGCTCAGGGATGTCTGGCTCCTACGAGCAGTTCTTC.

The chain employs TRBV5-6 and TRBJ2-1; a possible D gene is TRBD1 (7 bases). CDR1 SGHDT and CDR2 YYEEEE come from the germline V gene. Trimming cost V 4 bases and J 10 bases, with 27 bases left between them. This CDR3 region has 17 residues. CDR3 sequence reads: CASSLDRRLGGTYEQFF. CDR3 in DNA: TGTGCCAGCAGCCTGGACAGGAGGCTTGGGGGGACCTACGAGCAGTTCTTC.

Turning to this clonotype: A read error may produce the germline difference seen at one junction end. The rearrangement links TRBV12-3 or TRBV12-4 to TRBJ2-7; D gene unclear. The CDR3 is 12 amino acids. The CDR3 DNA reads TGTGCCAGCATTTTTATCCTACAAGAGCTGTACTTC. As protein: CASIFILQELYF.

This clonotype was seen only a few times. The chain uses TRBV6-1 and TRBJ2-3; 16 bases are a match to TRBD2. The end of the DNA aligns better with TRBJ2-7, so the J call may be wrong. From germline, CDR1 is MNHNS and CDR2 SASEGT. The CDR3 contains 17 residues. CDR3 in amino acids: CASSTGTSGRATYEQYF. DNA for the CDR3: TGTGCCAGCAGCACCGGGACTAGCGGGAGGGCAACCTACGAGCAGTACTTC.

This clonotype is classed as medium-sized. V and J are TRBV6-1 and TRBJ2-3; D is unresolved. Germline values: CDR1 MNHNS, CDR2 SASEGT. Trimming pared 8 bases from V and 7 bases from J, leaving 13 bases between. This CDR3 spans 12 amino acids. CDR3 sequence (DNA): TGTGCCAGCTCGGACCGGGTTAATACGCAGTATTTT. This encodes CASSDRVNTQYF.